This passage covers 13 T cell receptor beta chains from one sample sequenced in a study of cytomegalovirus exposure and HLA in healthy donors. 13 Jbeta primers and 60 Vbeta primers were used for the PCR. TCRdb's copy holds only in-frame clones and misses some; the assay was immunoSEQ multiplex PCR. The table has over 150,000 clones, 75% to 85% seen once. Sample: PBMCs. The receptors stem from a woman in her sixties or seventies in good health and CMV-seropositive.

The chain combines TRBV4-3 with TRBJ2-5, with 9 bases that match TRBD1. The tail of the sequence fits TRBJ2-7 better, so the J call may be wrong. Germline values: CDR1 LGHNA, CDR2 YSLEER. CDR3 length: 14 amino acids. CDR3 amino acids: CASSQTGQGVEQYF. DNA of the CDR3: TGCGCCAGCAGCCAAACGGGACAGGGCGTCGAGCAGTACTTC.

This rearrangement joins TRBV19 to TRBJ2-1, with D hard to call. The length of the CDR3 is 15 residues. The germline V gene encodes CDR1 LNHDA and CDR2 SQIVND (reference sequence). V was pared by 1 base and J by 1 base, with 8 bases between. CDR3 DNA: TGTGCCAGTAGTATAGGTACAGTTTCCTACAATGAGCAGTTCTTC. Protein sequence: CASSIGTVSYNEQFF.

The chain is built from TRBV7-9 and TRBJ2-1, with 10 bases identical to TRBD2. V was pared by 5 bases and J by 5 bases, with 9 bases of the junction left unmatched. Germline CDR1 SEHNR, CDR2 FQNEAQ (reference sequence). The length of the CDR3 is 16 residues. Here the CDR3 reads CASSKEAGGRNNEQFF. Here the CDR3 DNA reads TGTGCCAGCAGCAAAGAAGCGGGGGGGCGGAACAATGAGCAGTTCTTC.

This chain uses TRBV27 with TRBJ1-1; a possible D gene is TRBD1 (6 bases). The CDR3 is made up of 15 amino acids. CDR1 MNHEY and CDR2 SMNVEV come from the germline V gene (reference sequence). V dropped 6 bases and J dropped 4 bases, with 18 bases sitting between them. The CDR3 loop is CASSPRVRGGTEAFF. The CDR3 bases are TGTGCCAGCAGCCCCAGGGTCAGGGGCGGCACTGAAGCTTTCTTT.

The rearrangement links TRBV28 to TRBJ2-7, with 8 nucleotides matching TRBD2. The CDR3 runs to 16 residues. Germline lookup yields CDR1 MDHEN and CDR2 SYDVKM. The trim removed 4 bases at V and 5 bases at J, leaving 13 bases unmatched. CDR3 nucleotide sequence: TGTGCCAGCAGTTCCCCCCGGATAGCGGGAATCAACGAGCAGTACTTC. Amino acid sequence: CASSSPRIAGINEQYF.

The genes are TRBV29-1 and TRBJ1-1; 7 positions agree with TRBD1. After removal of 6 bases from V and 3 bases from J, the junction contained 4 bases not matched to a gene. The germline gives CDR1 SQVTM, CDR2 ANQGSEA. The CDR3 extends over 12 amino acids. CDR3 in amino acids: CSVRDSHTEAFF. The CDR3 bases are TGCAGCGTGCGGGACAGCCACACTGAAGCTTTCTTT.

As for this clone: Other nucleotide sequences from this sample produce the same CDR3. V is TRBV7-6 and J is TRBJ2-3; 10 nucleotides align to TRBD2. V was pared by 1 base and J by 2 bases, with 3 bases of the junction left unmatched. The germline V gene encodes CDR1 SGHVS and CDR2 FNYEAQ. The CDR3 has 16 amino acids. The CDR3, as DNA: TGTGCCAGCAGCTTAGGAAGCGGGGGGGCCACAGATACGCAGTATTTT. Its translation: CASSLGSGGATDTQYF. Filled out from reference TRBV7-6 and TRBJ2-3, the complete variable domain reads GAGVSQSPRYKVTKRGQDVALRCDPISGHVSLYWYRQALGQGPEFLTYFNYEAQQDKSGLPNDRFSAERPEGSISTLTIQRTEQRDSAMYRCASSLGSGGATDTQYFGPGTRLTVL.

V gene TRBV6-5 combines with J gene TRBJ2-7, with 9 bases that match TRBD1. Trimming took 6 bases from V and 7 from J; bases not matched to a gene: 10. The CDR3 contains 14 residues. From germline, CDR1 is MNHEY and CDR2 SVGAGI. In nucleotides, the CDR3 is TGTGCCAGCAGCCCCGGGACAGGGCGTTATGAGCAGTACTTC. Translating it yields CASSPGTGRYEQYF.

The CDR3 DNA is TGTGCCAGCAGTCCCGGGACAGTGGGAAACACCATATATTTT. It translates to CASSPGTVGNTIYF. The rearrangement links TRBV5-5 to TRBJ1-3; 7 bases are a match to TRBD1. The ends lost 5 bases at V and 4 bases at J; junction bases unmatched: 6. The CDR3 has 14 residues. CDR1 and CDR2 (germline): SGHKS, YYEKEE (reference sequence).

V usage is TRBV27 and J usage is TRBJ2-1; maybe TRBD2 (6 bases). Germline V gene sequence: CDR1 MNHEY, CDR2 SMNVEV (reference sequence). The CDR3 consists of 14 residues. With 7 bases removed from V and 7 bases from J, the gap between germline ends came to 17 bases. DNA of the CDR3: TGTGCCAGCAAAAAGAACGGGGGTGAGAATGAGCAGTTCTTC. Translating it yields CASKKNGGENEQFF.

J is TRBJ2-2 and V is TRBV6-1, with D tentatively TRBD1 (6 bases). Trimming left V 7 bases short and J 5 bases short, with 8 bases between. The germline gives CDR1 MNHNS, CDR2 SASEGT. The CDR3 has 12 residues. In nucleotides, the CDR3 is TGTGCCAGCAAAGACAGGACCGGGGAGCTGTTTTTT. Translating gives CASKDRTGELFF.

The J gene is TRBJ1-2, the V gene TRBV7-8; 7 bases agree with TRBD1. The CDR3 has 15 amino acids. J gave up 8 bases and V 4 bases, and 13 bases lay outside the gene matches. Germline CDR1 SGHVS, CDR2 FQNEAQ. CDR3 region: CASSSRQGPSYGYTF. The CDR3 coding sequence is TGTGCCAGCAGCTCCCGACAGGGCCCCTCCTACGGCTACACCTTC.

This rearrangement joins TRBV5-1 to TRBJ2-7; TRBD1 matches 7 bases. The CDR3 consists of 12 residues. V trimming: 4 bases; J trimming: 5 bases; junction bases outside the gene matches: 3. Germline loops: CDR1 SGHRS, CDR2 YFSETQ. The CDR3 DNA sequence: TGCGCCAGCAGCGACAGGGACCACGAGCAGTACTTC. It codes for CASSDRDHEQYF.